The sequence of this TCR beta chain was determined in a study of T cells in localized non-small cell lung cancer. Points from the study as a whole: A median of roughly 57 clones ranked among the top 100 in tumor appeared in adjacent lung. The study found T cell clonality highest in uninvolved adjacent lung, above tumor.

Worth noting for this clone: The antigen is unknown.

Here immunoSEQ multiplex PCR was the method, and the copy in TCRdb shows in-frame clones only, minus some. The table records 60,000 to 85,000 clones, about 90% of them present only once. The sample was peripheral blood, taken before any cancer treatment. The receptor's source is a male donor older than 55 with stage III squamous cell lung carcinoma.

The CDR3 bases are TGTGCCAGCAGCGGACAGGGCTTTATACGCACAGATACGCAGTATTTT. It yields the protein CASSGQGFIRTDTQYF. This chain joins TRBV28 and TRBJ2-3; 8 bases line up with TRBD1. This CDR3 is built from 16 residues. V gave up 6 bases and J gave up 1 base; unmatched junction bases: 9. Germline CDR1 and CDR2: MDHEN and SYDVKM.